Described below is a single T cell receptor (beta chain) sequence and its context. Its antigen is as yet unknown. Trimming shortened V by 5 bases and J by 3 bases, and 7 bases separated the two germline ends. The CDR3 has 13 amino acids. Germline loops: CDR1 KGHDR, CDR2 SFDVKD. This specimen comes from a study of tumor-infiltrating lymphocytes in primary liver carcinoma. At the level of the study: The patient group consisted of men and women aged 30 to 69 years.

Blood RNA came from unsorted whole blood; germline DNA was also extracted. Whole-study findings and limits: Relative to blood, tumors carried a significantly larger fraction of the repertoire in their top 250 clones (p = 0.039).

Starting material of around 460 ng total RNA yielded TCR beta cDNA via a constant-region primer. ARM-PCR, slightly modified, supplied the TCR beta libraries through three nested multiplex PCR rounds. TRBV1-TRBV30 forward primers and a C-beta reverse primer were used in the first two PCR rounds, which each ran for approximately 9 cycles. TCRdb recomputed calls from the multiplex PCR reads with MiXCR, one row per CDR3 protein. The table has 330,000 or so distinct CDR3 sequences, roughly two thirds seen once. The sample was peripheral blood. The receptor was derived from a man aged 40-55 years with primary liver carcinoma and hepatitis B virus infection. V gene TRBV24-1 combines with J gene TRBJ1-5; no clear D. The CDR3 coding sequence is TGTGCCACCAGTGTGGGAAACAATCAGCCCCAGCATTTT. Its translation is CATSVGNNQPQHF.